This T cell receptor beta chain was sequenced during a study of CD8+ T cells in alopecia areata. Looking at the study overall: A regimen of oral tofacitinib, 5 to 10 mg twice daily, was given to treated patients. Study-level points and caveats: Many expanded lesional clones persisted during tofacitinib (in both scalp and blood). Normal skin contains resident alphabeta T cells, and these are also sequenced in scalp samples. Tofacitinib delivered significant drops in scalp clonality and in expanded CD8+ clones among the top 100.

RNA was extracted and reverse transcribed into cDNA as the sequencing template. Data came from immunoSEQ multiplex PCR; TCRdb stores just in-frame clones and leaves some out. The top ten clones hold approximately 2.9% of a sample with some 200,000 clones, roughly 44% of them seen once. This clone was found once. Its antigen is not identified. Treatment: oral pan-JAK inhibitor, 5-10 mg twice daily. The sequences come from CD4+ T cells sorted from blood, collected at approximately week 37, from a patient treated with tofacitinib. The receptor was isolated from a human donor with alopecia areata.

The CDR3 nucleotides are TGTGCCACCAGCAGAGCGGTTGGAGCGGAGCGGGTCGGGGAGCTGTTTTTT. Translation gives CATSRAVGAERVGELFF. The rearrangement uses TRBV15 and TRBJ2-2, with D possibly matching TRBD2 (6 bases). The CDR3 totals 17 residues. Germline loops: CDR1 LNHNV, CDR2 YYDKDF (reference sequence). Trimming shortened V by 1 base and J by 7 bases, and 19 bases separated the two germline ends.